This record concerns one T cell receptor beta chain sequence. The sample is drawn from a study of blood T cell repertoires in COVID-19. Study in general: COVID-19 samples from acute and convalescent phases originated in the United States, Italy and Spain. Sources were T cells, B-cell-depleted T cells, or PBMCs; the material itself was cDNA or gDNA.

Trimming left V 1 base short and J 0 bases short, with 10 bases between. This CDR3 has 15 amino acids. In germline, CDR1 is SGHTS, CDR2 YDEGEE. Per the original methods: Amplifying reference gene primers gave estimates of nucleated cell counts. Here immunoSEQ multiplex PCR was the method, and the copy in TCRdb shows in-frame clones only, minus some. V, J and clone size reflect that table, while D and trimming were determined from the DNA. Among about 150,000 clones listed, around 74% were seen once. The sequence derives from a woman older than 75 with acute or convalescent COVID-19. V and J are TRBV5-8 and TRBJ1-1; tentative D call: TRBD1 (5 bases). The sample taken for sequencing was peripheral blood. Here the CDR3 DNA reads TGTGCCAGCAGCTTGTTCGGACAATTGAACACTGAAGCTTTCTTT. Residues: CASSLFGQLNTEAFF.